This entry concerns a single TCR beta chain. What it binds is not known. This sample was included in a study of T cell repertoires in cytomegalovirus infection. Study context: Use of recently identified HLA-C-restricted and well-studied HLA-B-restricted CMV epitopes was part of the study. Public signatures in TCR beta pointed to CMV infection and matching HLA type.

One entry per CDR3 protein, called by TCRdb with MiXCR from the reads. Among 700,000 to 850,000 distinct CDR3 sequences listed, around a third were seen once. V lost 5 bases, J lost 0 bases, and 14 bases lay in between. Germline CDR1 MNHEY, CDR2 SMNVEV (reference sequence). This CDR3 comprises 16 residues. Overall study results and limits: Cumulative public TCR beta family frequency identified carriers of CMV plus the relevant HLA. HLA-C-restricted CMV-specific TCR beta clonotypes prevailed in the ex vivo response.

The rearrangement links TRBV27 to TRBJ1-3, with D possibly being TRBD1 (5 bases). Sequenced material: cultured CD8+ T cells from PBMCs, taken from culture after CMV antigen stimulation. The sequence came from a human donor in good health (CMV status not recorded). Some clones in this sample may be carry-over from other donors' samples. CDR3 protein: CASSPNLRVSGNTIYF. In nucleotides, the CDR3 is TGTGCCAGCAGTCCGAACCTCAGGGTCTCTGGAAACACCATATATTTT.